This T cell receptor beta chain was captured by sequencing in a study of glioma-infiltrating T cells after dendritic cell vaccination. Findings of the study overall: No direct clonality-survival link was found; a diverse polyclonal response may matter.

On this clone: As yet, its antigen is unknown.

Input was around 2.1 ug genomic DNA, or all available if less. Sequencing used immunoSEQ multiplex PCR; TCRdb keeps in-frame clones, though not all of them. This repertoire shows some 60,000 clones, 70% to 85% found once; its top ten account for 15% to 18%. The CDR3 is made up of 15 amino acids. CDR1 MNHEY and CDR2 SVGAGI come from the germline V gene. Time point given: after dendritic cell vaccination, including at tumor progression/relapse. The sample consisted of blood, taken after dendritic cell vaccination. The J gene is TRBJ2-5, the V gene TRBV6-5; possible D gene TRBD1, 6 bases. The J call may be wrong; the DNA end is better matched by TRBJ2-7. The receptor comes from a human donor with glioblastoma. The CDR3 reads CASSYLQGEGDEQYF. CDR3 nucleotides: TGTGCCAGCAGTTACCTACAGGGCGAGGGGGACGAGCAGTACTTC.